These 5 T cell receptor beta chains were all obtained from the same sample, sequenced in a study of cytotoxic CD8 clonotypes in ibrutinib-treated CLL. Repertoires were generated with immunoSEQ multiplex PCR, while TCRdb's copy carries only in-frame clones and drops some. Among 300,000 to 400,000 clones, roughly two thirds were seen once, and the ten largest hold around 6.5%. This material consisted of PBMCs, taken after 36 months of ibrutinib treatment. The source of these receptors is a human donor with chronic lymphocytic leukemia.

The CDR3 DNA sequence: TGTGCCAGCAGCGAGGGACGCCCCTACGAGCAGTACTTC. Amino acid sequence: CASSEGRPYEQYF. The chain couples TRBV5-6 to TRBJ2-7; D may be TRBD1 or TRBD2 (5 bases each). From germline, CDR1 is SGHDT and CDR2 YYEEEE. V lost 4 bases and J 2 bases, leaving 10 bases between the germline ends. This CDR3 region has 13 residues.

The chain has TRBV18 and TRBJ1-1, with D perhaps matching TRBD1 (6 bases). The CDR3 contains 14 residues. V lost 2 bases, J lost 4 bases, and 11 bases lay in between. The V gene's germline CDR1 is KGHSH and CDR2 LQKENI. The CDR3 region is CASSPRGGGTEAFF. The CDR3 coding sequence is TGTGCCAGCTCACCAAGGGGAGGGGGCACTGAAGCTTTCTTT.

The chain combines TRBV4-1 with TRBJ2-5, with a tentative D call TRBD2 (5 bases). The germline V gene has CDR1 MGHRA and CDR2 YSYEKL. CDR3 length equals 14 residues. V was cut by 6 bases and J by 4 bases, with 15 bases left in between. For the CDR3, the DNA is TGCGCCAGCAGGCCAAGCGGAGCAGGAGAGACCCAGTACTTC. Protein product: CASRPSGAGETQYF.

This chain joins TRBV9 and TRBJ2-1; 12 bases match TRBD2. This CDR3 has 17 amino acids. CDR1 is SGDLS, CDR2 YYNGEE, per germline. V was pared by 3 bases and J by 0 bases, with 4 bases of the junction left unmatched. The CDR3 DNA is TGTGCCAGCAGCGGCGGACTAGCGGGGAGCTCCTACAATGAGCAGTTCTTC. It encodes CASSGGLAGSSYNEQFF.

The DNA for the CDR3 is TGTGCCAGCAGCCCGACAGGCTATAATTCACCCCTCCACTTT. As protein: CASSPTGYNSPLHF. The chain joins TRBV11-1 to TRBJ1-6; maybe TRBD1 (6 bases). Germline V gene data show CDR1 as SGHAT and CDR2 as FQDESV (reference sequence). V lost 5 bases to trimming and J lost 3 bases, with 8 bases between them. The CDR3 is made up of 14 amino acids.